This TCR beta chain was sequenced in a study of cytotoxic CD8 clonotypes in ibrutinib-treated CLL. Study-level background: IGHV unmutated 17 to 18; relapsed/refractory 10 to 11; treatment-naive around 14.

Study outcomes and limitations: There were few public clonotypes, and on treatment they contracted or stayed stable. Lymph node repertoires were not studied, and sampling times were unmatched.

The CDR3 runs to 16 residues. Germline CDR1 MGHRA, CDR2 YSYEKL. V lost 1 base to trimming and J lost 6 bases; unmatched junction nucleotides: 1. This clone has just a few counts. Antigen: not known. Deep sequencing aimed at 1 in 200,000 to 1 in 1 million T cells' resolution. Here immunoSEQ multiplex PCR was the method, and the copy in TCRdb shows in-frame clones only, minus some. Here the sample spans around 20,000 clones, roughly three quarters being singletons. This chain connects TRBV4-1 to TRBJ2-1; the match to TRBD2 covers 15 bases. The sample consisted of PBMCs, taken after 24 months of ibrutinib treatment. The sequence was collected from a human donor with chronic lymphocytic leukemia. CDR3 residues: CASSQGGLAGGNEQFF. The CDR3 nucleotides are TGCGCCAGCAGCCAAGGGGGACTAGCGGGGGGCAATGAGCAGTTCTTC.